A single sample gave rise to the 26 T cell receptor beta chains below, sequenced in a study of blood T cell repertoires in COVID-19. Data came from immunoSEQ multiplex PCR; TCRdb stores just in-frame clones and leaves some out. The sample holds about 68,000 clones, roughly 85% seen once. The sequencing input was peripheral blood. The receptors derive from a man under 40 with acute or convalescent COVID-19.

The chain couples TRBV4-3 to TRBJ1-4; D ambiguous. The germline gives CDR1 LGHNA, CDR2 YSLEER. This CDR3 spans 15 amino acids. The V end was cut by 0 bases, the J end by 7 bases, with 12 bases between. CDR3 protein: CASSQDLSSGEKLFF. The CDR3 coding sequence is TGCGCCAGCAGCCAAGATCTGAGTAGCGGTGAAAAACTGTTTTTT.

The chain combines TRBV30 with TRBJ2-2; unclear D gene. V lost 7 bases and J 7 bases, leaving 13 bases between the germline ends. CDR3 size: 12 residues. Germline assignment: CDR1 GTSNPN and CDR2 SVGIG (reference sequence). This CDR3 is CAFRILGGELFF. Here the CDR3 DNA reads TGTGCCTTCAGGATCTTGGGCGGGGAGCTGTTTTTT.

This CDR3 is CASSLSAGGETQYF. The CDR3 nucleotides read TGTGCCAGCAGCCTTAGCGCGGGGGGGGAGACCCAGTACTTC. The rearrangement uses TRBV9 and TRBJ2-5; 9 bases map to TRBD2. Losses at the gene ends were 4 bases for V and 5 bases for J; bases not matched to a gene: 6. CDR1 is SGDLS, CDR2 YYNGEE, per germline. This CDR3 is built from 14 residues.

The rearrangement uses TRBV27 and TRBJ2-3; tentatively, D is TRBD2 (5 bases). Germline CDR1 and CDR2: MNHEY and SMNVEV (reference sequence). With 6 bases removed from V and 4 bases from J, the gap between germline ends came to 14 bases. CDR3 length: 14 amino acids. The CDR3 sequence is CASSPGNPPDTQYF. CDR3 bases: TGTGCCAGCAGCCCCGGGAACCCGCCAGATACGCAGTATTTT.

This clone came up once. The rearrangement uses TRBV5-1 and TRBJ2-5, with D possibly matching TRBD1 (6 bases). Per the germline V gene, CDR1 is SGHRS and CDR2 is YFSETQ. This CDR3 is 14 amino acids long. V lost 4 bases to trimming and J lost 0 bases, with 10 bases between them. CDR3 loop: CASSLGTHQETQYF. CDR3 DNA sequence: TGCGCCAGCAGCCTCGGGACACACCAAGAGACCCAGTACTTC.

The CDR3 sequence is CASSVLSGHGADTQYF. The CDR3 DNA follows: TGTGCCAGCAGCGTACTGTCGGGACATGGAGCAGATACGCAGTATTTT. The chain employs TRBV9 and TRBJ2-3, with D possibly being TRBD1 (6 bases). The V gene lost 1 base and the J gene lost 4 bases, with 16 bases spanning the gap. Germline V gives CDR1 SGDLS, CDR2 YYNGEE. The CDR3 contains 16 residues.

This clone is a singleton in its sample. V usage is TRBV28 and J usage is TRBJ2-5, with 8 bases aligning to TRBD2. V was pared by 5 bases and J by 1 base, with 3 bases of the junction left unmatched. The CDR3 covers 14 residues. Germline lookup yields CDR1 MDHEN and CDR2 SYDVKM. CDR3 nucleotides: TGTGCCAGCAGTAAGACTAGCGCCCAAGAGACCCAGTACTTC. Translated: CASSKTSAQETQYF.

The chain couples TRBV7-2 to TRBJ2-6; D unresolved. This CDR3 contains 15 residues. Germline V gives CDR1 SGHTA, CDR2 FQGNSA. Trimming took off 1 base at V and 1 base at J, with 5 bases between the two ends. CDR3 sequence: CASSLDYSGANVLTF. The CDR3 nucleotides read TGTGCCAGCAGCTTAGATTATTCTGGGGCCAACGTCCTGACTTTC. Complete variable domain (other parts from reference TRBV7-2 and TRBJ2-6): GAGVSQSPSNKVTEKGKDVELRCDPISGHTALYWYRQSLGQGLEFLIYFQGNSAPDKSGLPSDRFSAERTGGSVSTLTIQRTQQEDSAVYLCASSLDYSGANVLTFGAGSRLTVL.

A note on this clone: This same CDR3 is encoded by further DNA sequences in the sample. The chain links TRBV9 to TRBJ2-7; maybe TRBD2 (6 bases). With 0 bases removed from V and 0 bases from J, the gap between germline ends came to 10 bases. CDR1 is SGDLS and CDR2 is YYNGEE in the germline V gene. The CDR3 spans 15 residues. Written as DNA, the CDR3 is TGTGCCAGCAGCGTAGGGCTAGCGTCCTCCTACGAGCAGTACTTC. Its protein is CASSVGLASSYEQYF.

The chain joins TRBV7-2 to TRBJ2-1, with 7 nucleotides matching TRBD1. The CDR3 is 14 amino acids. The junction had 8 bases not matched to a gene; V was cut back by 4 bases and J by 8 bases. In germline, CDR1 is SGHTA, CDR2 FQGNSA. CDR3 DNA sequence: TGTGCCAGCAGCTCCTACAGGGGCGAGCATGAGCAGTTCTTC. Its translation is CASSSYRGEHEQFF.

V gene TRBV14 combines with J gene TRBJ2-1, with 8 bases aligning to TRBD1. The J segment lost 8 bases and the V segment lost 1 base, leaving 10 bases of the junction unmatched. Germline assignment: CDR1 SGHDN and CDR2 FVKESK. The CDR3 is 16 residues long. Here the CDR3 DNA reads TGTGCCAGCAGCCAAGTGTCCAGGGGGCTGAGGTATGAGCAGTTCTTC. Amino acids: CASSQVSRGLRYEQFF.

This clone was observed once. This chain links TRBV30 with TRBJ2-5; D is unclear. V was pared by 2 bases and J by 0 bases, with 7 bases between. From germline, CDR1 is GTSNPN and CDR2 SVGIG (reference sequence). CDR3 length equals 13 residues. The CDR3 DNA follows: TGTGCCTGGAGTACGCAGTACCAAGAGACCCAGTACTTC. It is translated as CAWSTQYQETQYF.

The genes are TRBV5-1 and TRBJ2-1; D is possibly TRBD1 (7 bases). CDR1 and CDR2 (germline): SGHRS, YFSETQ. Trimming stripped 0 bases from V and 6 bases from J, with 10 bases between. CDR3 length equals 14 residues. The CDR3 here is CASSLGQGGNEQFF. The CDR3 DNA sequence: TGCGCCAGCAGCTTGGGACAGGGAGGCAATGAGCAGTTCTTC. The whole variable domain, remainder taken from reference TRBV5-1 and TRBJ2-1, is KAGVTQTPRYLIKTRGQQVTLSCSPISGHRSVSWYQQTPGQGLQFLFEYFSETQRNKGNFPGRFSGRQFSNSRSEMNVSTLELGDSALYLCASSLGQGGNEQFFGPGTRLTVL.

The chain links TRBV5-4 to TRBJ1-1; D remains unclear. Germline CDR1 and CDR2: SGHNT and YYREEE (reference sequence). V was pared by 4 bases and J by 3 bases, with 13 bases between. This CDR3 is built from 14 residues. The CDR3 DNA reads as TGTGCCAGCAGCCTCCAAGCATCGGACACTGAAGCTTTCTTT. This translates into CASSLQASDTEAFF. Complete variable domain (other parts from reference TRBV5-4 and TRBJ1-1): ETGVTQSPTHLIKTRGQQVTLRCSSQSGHNTVSWYQQALGQGPQFIFQYYREEENGRGNFPPRFSGLQFPNYSSELNVNALELDDSALYLCASSLQASDTEAFFGQGTRLTVV.

The chain recombines TRBV10-1 with TRBJ2-7, with TRBD1 matching 8 bases. Germline CDR1 and CDR2: WNHNN and SYGVQD (reference sequence). The CDR3 contains 14 residues. V gave up 5 bases and J gave up 6 bases; unmatched junction bases: 9. The CDR3 region has the DNA TGCGCCAGCAGTCCCGACAGGGGAAGTAGCGAGCAGTACTTC. This encodes CASSPDRGSSEQYF.

The gene calls are TRBV28 and TRBJ2-2; tentatively, D is TRBD2 (5 bases). This CDR3 is 13 amino acids long. The germline V gene encodes CDR1 MDHEN and CDR2 SYDVKM. Trimming cost V 8 bases and J 1 base, with 8 bases left between them. The CDR3 spells CASGGGNTGELFF. CDR3 in DNA: TGTGCCAGCGGAGGAGGGAACACCGGGGAGCTGTTTTTT. The full variable domain, in which reference TRBV28 and TRBJ2-2 provide the parts outside the CDR3, is DVKVTQSSRYLVKRTGEKVFLECVQDMDHENMFWYRQDPGLGLRLIYFSYDVKMKEKGDIPEGYSVSREKKERFSLILESASTNQTSMYLCASGGGNTGELFFGEGSRLTVL.

The chain uses TRBV19 and TRBJ1-1, with no clear D. Germline loops: CDR1 LNHDA, CDR2 SQIVND (reference sequence). The CDR3 loop spans 13 amino acids. V lost 1 base, J lost 7 bases, and 10 bases lay in between. The DNA for the CDR3 is TGTGCCAGTAGTATAGGGGCGGGAAATGAAGCTTTCTTT. It codes for CASSIGAGNEAFF.

A single count supports this clone. This chain connects TRBV18 to TRBJ2-7; 11 bases map to TRBD2. The ends lost 3 bases at V and 5 bases at J; junction bases unmatched: 12. Germline assignment: CDR1 KGHSH and CDR2 LQKENI. This CDR3 spans 17 amino acids. CDR3 sequence (DNA): TGTGCCAGCTCACCGATTAGCGGGAGGGCCTCGGTCCACGAGCAGTACTTC. This translates into CASSPISGRASVHEQYF.

V is TRBV7-6 and J is TRBJ2-2, with TRBD2 as a possible D gene (5 bases). CDR3 length: 15 amino acids. Trimming removed 0 bases from V and 4 bases from J, with 9 bases in between. The V gene's germline CDR1 is SGHVS and CDR2 FNYEAQ. The CDR3 loop is CASSLAGEITGELFF. The CDR3 DNA reads as TGTGCCAGCAGCTTAGCCGGGGAGATCACCGGGGAGCTGTTTTTT.

V is TRBV11-3 and J is TRBJ2-1; TRBD2 matches 14 bases. The CDR3 runs to 17 residues. Germline-derived CDR1 and CDR2 are SGHNT and YENEEA. Trimming at V came to 0 bases and at J to 9 bases, leaving 7 bases not matched to a gene. The CDR3 nucleotides are TGTGCCAGCAGCTTAGATCTCGGACTAGCGGGAGGATCTGAGCAGTTCTTC. It encodes CASSLDLGLAGGSEQFF.

This chain connects TRBV7-3 to TRBJ2-2, with a weak D call TRBD2 (6 bases). CDR3 length: 12 amino acids. Germline V CDR1 and CDR2: SGHTA, FQGTGA. Trimming left V 5 bases short and J 6 bases short, with 7 bases between. In DNA, the CDR3 is TGTGCCAGCAGCCGCGGGGCCGGGGAGCTGTTTTTT. It codes for CASSRGAGELFF.

The rearrangement uses TRBV29-1 and TRBJ2-5, with 8 bases lining up with TRBD2. The CDR3 length is 15 residues. The V gene end was trimmed by 6 bases and the J gene end by 4 bases; junction bases not matched to a gene: 13. In germline, CDR1 is SQVTM, CDR2 ANQGSEA. The CDR3 DNA reads as TGCAGCGTCCTTGCGACCGGGACTAGTGGAGAGACCCAGTACTTC. As protein: CSVLATGTSGETQYF.

The gene calls are TRBV15 and TRBJ2-1; 8 nucleotides line up with TRBD2. The germline V gene has CDR1 LNHNV and CDR2 YYDKDF (reference sequence). The V and J ends lost 3 bases and 2 bases, in that order; junction bases with no gene match: 6. The CDR3 runs to 16 residues. The CDR3 nucleotides read TGTGCCACCAGCAGGGGTACTAGCGGTACCTACAATGAGCAGTTCTTC. Translation: CATSRGTSGTYNEQFF.

The chain carries TRBV28 and TRBJ2-7, with 10 bases fitting TRBD1. Trimming at V came to 0 bases and at J to 5 bases, leaving 4 bases not matched to a gene. CDR1 and CDR2 (germline): MDHEN, SYDVKM. CDR3 size: 15 residues. The CDR3, as DNA: TGTGCCAGCAGTTTATGGGGACAGGGGAAAGACGAGCAGTACTTC. Translated, it gives CASSLWGQGKDEQYF. Variable domain in full (rest from reference TRBV28 and TRBJ2-7): DVKVTQSSRYLVKRTGEKVFLECVQDMDHENMFWYRQDPGLGLRLIYFSYDVKMKEKGDIPEGYSVSREKKERFSLILESASTNQTSMYLCASSLWGQGKDEQYFGPGTRLTVT.

The CDR3 loop is CASSQGAGASGAYNEQFF. DNA of the CDR3: TGCGCCAGCAGCCAAGGGGCCGGGGCTAGCGGGGCCTACAATGAGCAGTTCTTC. The chain joins TRBV4-3 to TRBJ2-1; 9 nucleotides match TRBD2. The CDR3 extends over 18 amino acids. V shed 1 base and J 2 bases; nucleotides not matched to a gene: 9. CDR1 LGHNA and CDR2 YSLEER come from the germline V gene.

This clone was seen a few times. The chain couples TRBV9 to TRBJ2-1; tentative D call: TRBD1 (6 bases). V dropped 1 base and J dropped 6 bases, with 14 bases sitting between them. This CDR3 is 15 amino acids long. Germline V lookup: CDR1 SGDLS, CDR2 YYNGEE. The CDR3 spells CASSVTGLHSNEQFF. In DNA, the CDR3 is TGTGCCAGCAGCGTAACAGGGCTACATTCCAATGAGCAGTTCTTC.